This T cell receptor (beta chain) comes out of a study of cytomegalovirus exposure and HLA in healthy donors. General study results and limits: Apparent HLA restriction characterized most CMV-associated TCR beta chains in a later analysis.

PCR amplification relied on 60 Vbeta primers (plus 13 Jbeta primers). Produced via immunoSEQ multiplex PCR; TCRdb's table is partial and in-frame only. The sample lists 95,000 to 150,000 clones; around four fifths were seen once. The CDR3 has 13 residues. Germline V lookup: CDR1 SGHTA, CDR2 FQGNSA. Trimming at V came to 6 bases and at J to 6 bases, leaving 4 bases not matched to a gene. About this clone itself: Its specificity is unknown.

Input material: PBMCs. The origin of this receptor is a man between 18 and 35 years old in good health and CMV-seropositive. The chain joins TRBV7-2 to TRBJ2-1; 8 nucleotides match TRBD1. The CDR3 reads CASRRTGGNEQFF. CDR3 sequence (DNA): TGTGCCAGCAGACGTACAGGGGGCAATGAGCAGTTCTTC.